A single sample gave rise to the 27 T cell receptor beta chains below, sequenced in a study of blood T cell repertoires in COVID-19. Assay used: immunoSEQ multiplex PCR; TCRdb lists only in-frame clones, some missing. The sample includes a few hundred thousand clones, more than 80% seen only once; the top ten take roughly 5.9%. The sequenced material came from peripheral blood. All receptors derive from a woman aged 45-65 years with COVID-19, enrolled during active disease.

The V gene is TRBV6-5, the J gene TRBJ2-1; D gene uncertain. The CDR3 extends over 13 amino acids. V dropped 8 bases and J dropped 1 base, with 9 bases sitting between them. Germline loops: CDR1 MNHEY, CDR2 SVGAGI. This chain's CDR3 is CASEISSYNEQFF. In nucleotides, the CDR3 is TGTGCCAGCGAGATCTCTTCCTACAATGAGCAGTTCTTC.

Notes on this clone: Other DNA sequences in the sample encode the same CDR3. This sequence joins TRBV19 and TRBJ2-1, with 7 bases that match TRBD2. Germline assignment: CDR1 LNHDA and CDR2 SQIVND (reference sequence). CDR3 length: 15 amino acids. With V trimmed by 1 base and J by 2 bases, 2 bases remained unmatched. CDR3 sequence: CASSIVAGAYNEQFF. As DNA, the CDR3 is TGTGCCAGTAGTATAGTTGCGGGAGCCTACAATGAGCAGTTCTTC.

The rearrangement joins TRBV4-3 to TRBJ2-1; 13 nucleotides line up with TRBD2. Germline CDR1 LGHNA, CDR2 YSLEER. This CDR3 spans 17 amino acids. V dropped 0 bases and J dropped 8; count of bases not matched to a gene: 7. The CDR3 reads CASSQDGTSGRADEQFF. Written as DNA, the CDR3 is TGCGCCAGCAGCCAAGACGGAACTAGCGGGAGGGCCGATGAGCAGTTCTTC.

This sequence joins TRBV7-2 and TRBJ1-5; D is possibly TRBD1 (5 bases). The CDR3 loop spans 15 amino acids. Germline V gene data show CDR1 as SGHTA and CDR2 as FQGNSA. V was shortened by 4 bases and J by 2 bases, with 12 bases between the two germline ends. CDR3 sequence: CASSYQGLGNQPQHF. CDR3 nucleotides: TGTGCCAGCAGCTATCAGGGATTGGGCAATCAGCCCCAGCATTTT.

The CDR3 region has the DNA TGTGCCAGCTCACCACCGGCGCACACAGCCTACGAGCAGTACTTC. Protein product: CASSPPAHTAYEQYF. The V gene is TRBV18, the J gene TRBJ2-7; the D is unclear. V shed 0 bases and J shed 2 bases, with 11 bases lying between them. The CDR3 has 15 amino acids. CDR1 is KGHSH, CDR2 LQKENI, per germline.

The rearrangement uses TRBV3-1 (or the pseudogene TRBV3-2) and TRBJ2-7; TRBD1 agrees at 9 bases. Trimming cost V 4 bases and J 2 bases; bases outside gene matches: 6. Germline V gives CDR1 LGHDT, CDR2 YNNKEL (reference sequence). This CDR3 comprises 15 residues. The CDR3 DNA is TGTGCCAGCAGCCTGGGACAGGGTTTCACCTACGAGCAGTACTTC. This encodes CASSLGQGFTYEQYF.

This clone occurred once. The genes are TRBV7-2 and TRBJ2-7, with TRBD2 matching 12 bases. The CDR3 contains 16 residues. CDR1 and CDR2 (germline): SGHTA, FQGNSA. V was pared by 5 bases and J by 7 bases, with 12 bases of the junction left unmatched. The CDR3 DNA sequence: TGTGCCAGCAGCATATCTATGACTAGCGGGAGAGGTGAGCAGTACTTC. Its protein is CASSISMTSGRGEQYF.

The rearrangement links TRBV25-1 to TRBJ1-1; D unclear. Per germline, CDR1 MGHDK and CDR2 SYGVNS. The V and J ends lost 5 bases and 2 bases respectively, with 12 bases between them. This CDR3 region has 14 residues. CDR3 coding DNA: TGTGCCAGCAGTATCGCGGGAACCAACACTGAAGCTTTCTTT. Amino acids: CASSIAGTNTEAFF.

The J gene is TRBJ1-2, the V gene TRBV7-9, with 9 positions matching TRBD1. With 5 bases clipped from V and 7 bases from J, the junction kept 5 bases outside the gene matches. The length of the CDR3 is 13 residues. In germline, CDR1 is SEHNR, CDR2 FQNEAQ (reference sequence). The CDR3 bases are TGTGCCAGCAGCCTTACAGGGGGCTCTGGCTACACCTTC. Its translation: CASSLTGGSGYTF.

This clone was seen once. A read error may account for a junction end that differs from germline. The J gene is TRBJ2-2, the V gene TRBV7-7, with D perhaps matching TRBD2 (6 bases). The germline V gene has CDR1 SSHAT and CDR2 FNYEAQ (reference sequence). There are 15 residues in the CDR3. The CDR3 DNA reads as TGTGCTAGCAGCTCCGGAGGGAGGAGTCCCGGGGAGCTGTTTTTT. This translates into CASSSGGRSPGELFF.

The gene calls are TRBV6-5 and TRBJ1-2; TRBD1 matches at 7 bases. CDR1 and CDR2 (germline): MNHEY, SVGAGI. Trimming cost V 7 bases and J 7 bases; bases outside gene matches: 15. The CDR3 sequence is 15 residues long. In nucleotides, the CDR3 is TGTGCCAGCAACCCACTGGGACAGTGGCGCTCTGGCTACACCTTC. Translation: CASNPLGQWRSGYTF.

V is TRBV12-3 or TRBV12-4 and J is TRBJ1-1; maybe TRBD1 (5 bases). Trimming cost V 6 bases and J 7 bases, with 15 bases left between them. The CDR3 has 13 amino acids. In DNA, the CDR3 is TGTGCCAGCAGCCCTATGGGGACTTATGAAGCTTTCTTT. It yields the protein CASSPMGTYEAFF.

The chain is built from TRBV4-1 and TRBJ2-7, with a weak D call TRBD1 (6 bases). The CDR3 is 14 amino acids. Germline CDR1 and CDR2: MGHRA and YSYEKL. The V and J ends lost 1 base and 4 bases respectively, with 11 bases between them. In DNA form, the CDR3 reads TGCGCCAGCAGCCAAGGGCCCAGGGGATACGAGCAGTACTTC. Residues: CASSQGPRGYEQYF.

The rearrangement links TRBV5-1 to TRBJ2-5; 7 bases align to TRBD2. V was pared by 0 bases and J by 9 bases, with 8 bases of the junction left unmatched. From germline, CDR1 is SGHRS and CDR2 YFSETQ. CDR3 size: 14 residues. CDR3 sequence (DNA): TGCGCCAGCAGCTTGGAGGTCAGCGCGGGGGCCCAGTACTTC. It encodes CASSLEVSAGAQYF.

CDR3 sequence: CASSDGWAKNIQYF. In DNA, the CDR3 is TGTGCCAGCAGCGACGGGTGGGCCAAAAACATTCAGTACTTC. V and J are TRBV27 and TRBJ2-4; D uncertain. V was pared by 6 bases and J by 1 base, with 10 bases between. The CDR3 has 14 residues. Per the germline V gene, CDR1 is MNHEY and CDR2 is SMNVEV (reference sequence).

The chain joins TRBV7-9 to TRBJ2-1; no clear D gene. The CDR3 spans 12 residues. Trimming removed 1 base from V and 6 bases from J, with 4 bases in between. Germline assignment: CDR1 SEHNR and CDR2 FQNEAQ (reference sequence). CDR3 protein: CASSLDGNEQFF. Written as DNA, the CDR3 is TGTGCCAGCAGCTTAGACGGCAATGAGCAGTTCTTC.

This chain links TRBV27 with TRBJ2-7; D gene unclear. Germline V gene lookup returns CDR1 MNHEY and CDR2 SMNVEV (reference sequence). The V end was cut by 3 bases, the J end by 2 bases, with 11 bases between. The CDR3 has 14 amino acids. CDR3 DNA sequence: TGTGCCAGCAGTTTTATTGAGAGGACCTACGAGCAGTACTTC. Amino acid sequence: CASSFIERTYEQYF.

J is TRBJ2-5 and V is TRBV2; a weak D match, TRBD1 (6 bases). V was cut by 7 bases and J by 2 bases, with 11 bases left in between. This CDR3 has 13 amino acids. Germline CDR1 reads SNHLY; CDR2 reads FYNNEI. The CDR3 region is CASNYREQETQYF. The CDR3 DNA follows: TGTGCCAGCAATTACAGGGAGCAAGAGACCCAGTACTTC.

This sequence joins TRBV6-2 or TRBV6-3 and TRBJ2-4, with 8 bases fitting TRBD1. The trim removed 2 bases at V and 5 bases at J, leaving 5 bases unmatched. Looked up from germline, CDR1 is MNHEY and CDR2 is SVGEGT. CDR3 size: 15 residues. DNA of the CDR3: TGTGCCAGCAGTTACGGCGGGACAGGCCAAAACATTCAGTACTTC. Residues: CASSYGGTGQNIQYF.

This clone was recorded only once. J is TRBJ1-4 and V is TRBV4-2; D not certain. The CDR3 extends over 14 amino acids. CDR1 and CDR2 from the germline V gene are LGHNA and YNFKEQ. Deletions cut 3 bases from V and 6 bases from J, with 11 bases between. The CDR3 DNA sequence: TGTGCCAGCAGCCAGGCGACGGGGTATGAAAAACTGTTTTTT. Protein: CASSQATGYEKLFF.

The chain carries TRBV6-5 and TRBJ2-7; 8 nucleotides match TRBD2. V shed 0 bases, J shed 4 bases, and the junction held 8 bases outside the gene matches. Per the germline V gene, CDR1 is MNHEY and CDR2 is SVGAGI. The CDR3 runs to 16 residues. The CDR3 loop reads CASSYSISREGYEQYF. CDR3 sequence (DNA): TGTGCCAGCAGTTACTCGATTAGCCGGGAGGGGTACGAGCAGTACTTC.

V is TRBV3-1 (or the pseudogene TRBV3-2) and J is TRBJ2-1; 9 nucleotides align to TRBD2. The CDR3 is 15 amino acids. J gave up 7 bases and V 4 bases, and 8 bases lay outside the gene matches. The germline CDR1 and CDR2 sequences are LGHDT and YNNKEL (reference sequence). The CDR3 sequence is CASSPGLALWNEQFF. The CDR3, as DNA: TGTGCCAGCAGCCCGGGACTAGCCCTTTGGAATGAGCAGTTCTTC.

This sequence joins TRBV3-1 (or the pseudogene TRBV3-2) and TRBJ2-1, with TRBD1 matching over 7 bases. J lost 10 bases, V lost 6 bases, and 6 bases had no gene match. Germline V lookup: CDR1 LGHDT, CDR2 YNNKEL (reference sequence). The CDR3 spans 12 residues. The CDR3 loop is CASSYRGREQFF. In nucleotides, the CDR3 is TGTGCCAGCAGTTACAGGGGAAGGGAGCAGTTCTTC.

This clone was seen a single time. The rearrangement uses TRBV6-4 and TRBJ2-1; D gene unclear. Trimming took 4 bases from V and 3 from J, leaving 4 bases between them. The CDR3 length is 12 residues. The germline V gene has CDR1 MRHNA and CDR2 SNTAGT. This chain's CDR3 is CASSANYNEQFF. In DNA form, the CDR3 reads TGTGCCAGCAGTGCCAACTACAATGAGCAGTTCTTC.

The gene calls are TRBV5-4 and TRBJ2-7; 7 positions agree with TRBD2. Losses at the gene ends were 0 bases for V and 0 bases for J; bases not matched to a gene: 0. The CDR3 totals 14 residues. In germline, CDR1 is SGHNT, CDR2 YYREEE (reference sequence). The CDR3 sequence: CASSLGGSSYEQYF. CDR3 nucleotides: TGTGCCAGCAGCTTGGGCGGGAGCTCCTACGAGCAGTACTTC.

The chain employs TRBV23-1 and TRBJ2-7; 9 bases fit TRBD2. TRBV23-1 is annotated as an ORF whose role is uncertain. This CDR3 has 16 amino acids. The junction had 9 bases not matched to a gene; V was cut back by 1 base and J by 5 bases. The CDR3 region is CASSQFLIAGVNEQYF. CDR3 nucleotides: TGCGCCAGCAGTCAATTTCTAATAGCGGGAGTGAACGAGCAGTACTTC.

This chain links TRBV3-1 (or the pseudogene TRBV3-2) with TRBJ2-7; 10 nucleotides line up with TRBD2. Germline assignment: CDR1 LGHDT and CDR2 YNNKEL (reference sequence). The CDR3 length is 16 residues. V lost 0 bases to trimming and J lost 7 bases; unmatched junction nucleotides: 9. CDR3 residues: CASSQDRLAGAYEQYF. The CDR3 region has the DNA TGTGCCAGCAGCCAAGATAGGCTAGCGGGAGCTTATGAGCAGTACTTC.